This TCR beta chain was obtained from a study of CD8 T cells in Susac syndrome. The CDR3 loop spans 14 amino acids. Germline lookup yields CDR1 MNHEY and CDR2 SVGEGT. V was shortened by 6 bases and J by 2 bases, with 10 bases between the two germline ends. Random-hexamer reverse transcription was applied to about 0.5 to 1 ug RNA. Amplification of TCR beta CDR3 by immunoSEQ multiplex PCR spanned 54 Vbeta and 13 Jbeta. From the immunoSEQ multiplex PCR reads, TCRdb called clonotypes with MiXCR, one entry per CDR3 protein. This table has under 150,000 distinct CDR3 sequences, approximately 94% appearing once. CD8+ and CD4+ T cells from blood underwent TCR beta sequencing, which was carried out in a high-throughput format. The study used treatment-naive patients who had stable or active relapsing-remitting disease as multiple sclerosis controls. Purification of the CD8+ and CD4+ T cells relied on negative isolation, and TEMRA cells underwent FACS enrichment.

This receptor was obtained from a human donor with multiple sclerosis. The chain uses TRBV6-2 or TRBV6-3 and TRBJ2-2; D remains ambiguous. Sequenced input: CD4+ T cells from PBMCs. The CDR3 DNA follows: TGTGCCAGCAGCCTCCTCCACAACACCGGGGAGCTGTTTTTT. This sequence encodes CASSLLHNTGELFF.